This entry features one T cell receptor beta chain sequence. The antigen it recognizes is unknown. Per-nucleotide qualities are absent, and no much larger clonotype sits a single base away. V and J lose 5 bases and 2 bases, and a span of 9 bases separates them. Taken from the germline V gene, the CDR1 and CDR2 loops are SGHTA and FQGTGA. From the cysteine through the phenylalanine, the CDR3 covers 13 amino acids. Only the CDR3 part of the read is kept: 39 bases, read in frame from the first base. These data come from a study of T cells after posttransplantation cyclophosphamide (TCRdb year 2016). Broadly, across the study: The study tracked T cell repertoire reconstitution by TRB sequencing after myeloablative bone marrow transplantation using posttransplantation cyclophosphamide as GVHD prophylaxis. Antigen receptor sequencing covered samples from some 36 PTCy-treated patients and 16 of their related bone marrow donors. Because TRA and TRB clonality correlated tightly in some 10 samples, the subsequent TCR analyses were limited to TRB only. Public TRB sequences were searched against a database of over 3,600 sequences associated with responses to pathogens, tumor antigens, self-antigens and alloantigens. In 3 patients, TRB sequencing was also performed on up to 3 more blood samples taken 2 to 5.2 years after transplant, and in several patients, pretransplant blood was also TRB-sequenced. Blood from all 35 or so PTCy patients who had 1-year posttransplant specimens underwent TRB sequencing.

TRB sequencing was run on genomic DNA with either the immunoSEQ assay at survey resolution or the hsTCRB kit. In the authors' own workflow: The immunoSEQ software handled the initial read processing, while the LymphoSeq R package was used for the repertoire analyses. Clonality was calculated as 1 minus normalized Shannon entropy, and the Gini coefficient was also calculated for each TRB dataset. Phenotypes of unsorted samples were inferred by mapping TRB sequences from sorted subsets of the recipient or donor onto the same recipient's unsorted samples. TCRdb stores this immuneACCESS table with in-frame sequences only. Part of the clones is absent; in the studies checked, under half of the shortfall reflects unresolved V genes, and no reason is known for the rest. The DNA was the basis for D and trimming; V, J and clone size are from that table. Here the sample has 50,000 to 65,000 clones; around 84% occur a single time. Clones ranked in the top ten supply about 2.8% of the sample.

General conclusions and limits of the study: At 1-2 months, donor-recipient similarity was low but rose over the first year, and the later blood repertoires were often dominated by donor CD8+ memory clones. Across a few dozen patients, TRB clonality was highly associated with recipient CMV seropositivity and CMV reactivation, and diversity in PTCy patients was similar to diversity in CNI/methotrexate controls. The TRB repertoires of T cells infiltrating skin or GI tract showed only limited overlap with the TRB repertoires of T cells in blood.

PTCy-treated patients came from a prospective multi-institutional clinical trial. Peripheral blood and bone marrow mononuclear cells were isolated by Ficoll-Hypaque density centrifugation and were cryopreserved. The chain employs TRBV7-3 and TRBJ2-5; a confident D gene designation cannot be given. The specimen sequenced was PBMCs. The sequence came from a man younger than 45 with a blood cancer, CMV-positive, and with a related stem cell donor. The DNA is TGTGCCAGCAGCCGTATGAGTCAAGAGACCCAGTACTTC. This sequence encodes CASSRMSQETQYF.